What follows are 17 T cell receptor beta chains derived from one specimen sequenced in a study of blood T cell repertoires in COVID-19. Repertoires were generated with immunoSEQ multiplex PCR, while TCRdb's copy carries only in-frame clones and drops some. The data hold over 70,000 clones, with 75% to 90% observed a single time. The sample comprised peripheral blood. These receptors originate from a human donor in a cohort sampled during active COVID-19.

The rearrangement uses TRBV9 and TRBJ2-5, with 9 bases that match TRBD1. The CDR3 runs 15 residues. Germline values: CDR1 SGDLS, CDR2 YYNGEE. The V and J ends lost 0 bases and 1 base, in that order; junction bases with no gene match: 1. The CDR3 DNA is TGTGCCAGCAGCGTAGCGACAGGGGGCCAAGAGACCCAGTACTTC. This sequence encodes CASSVATGGQETQYF.

The chain's CDR3 is CASRQGGGEKLFF. As DNA, the CDR3 is TGTGCCAGCAGACAGGGGGGGGGTGAAAAACTGTTTTTT. The chain links TRBV12-3 or TRBV12-4 to TRBJ1-4; TRBD1 matches at 8 bases. V shed 6 bases and J 7 bases; nucleotides not matched to a gene: 4. The CDR3 totals 13 residues.

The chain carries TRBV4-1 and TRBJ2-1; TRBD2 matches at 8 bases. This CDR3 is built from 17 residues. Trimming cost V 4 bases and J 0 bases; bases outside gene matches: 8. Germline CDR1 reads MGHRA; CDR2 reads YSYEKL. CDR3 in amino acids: CASSPTDRGGSYNEQFF. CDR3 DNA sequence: TGCGCCAGCAGCCCCACAGACCGGGGGGGCTCCTACAATGAGCAGTTCTTC.

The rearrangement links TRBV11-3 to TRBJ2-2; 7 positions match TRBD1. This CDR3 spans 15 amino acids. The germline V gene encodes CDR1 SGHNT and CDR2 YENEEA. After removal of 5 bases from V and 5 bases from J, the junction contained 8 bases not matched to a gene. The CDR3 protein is CASSPKGARTGELFF. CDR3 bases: TGTGCCAGCAGCCCGAAGGGGGCTCGGACCGGGGAGCTGTTTTTT.

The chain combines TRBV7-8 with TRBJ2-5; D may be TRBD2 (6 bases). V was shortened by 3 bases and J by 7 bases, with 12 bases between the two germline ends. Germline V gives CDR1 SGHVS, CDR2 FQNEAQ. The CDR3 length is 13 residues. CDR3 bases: TGTGCCAGCAGCTTGAGTGGGGGAGGGACCCAGTACTTC. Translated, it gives CASSLSGGGTQYF.

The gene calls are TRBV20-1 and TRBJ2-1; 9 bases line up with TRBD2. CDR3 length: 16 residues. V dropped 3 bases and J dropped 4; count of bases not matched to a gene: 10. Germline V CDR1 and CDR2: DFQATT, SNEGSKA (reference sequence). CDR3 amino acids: CSASKALLAGYNEQFF. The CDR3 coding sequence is TGCAGTGCTAGTAAGGCCCTCCTAGCGGGGTACAATGAGCAGTTCTTC.

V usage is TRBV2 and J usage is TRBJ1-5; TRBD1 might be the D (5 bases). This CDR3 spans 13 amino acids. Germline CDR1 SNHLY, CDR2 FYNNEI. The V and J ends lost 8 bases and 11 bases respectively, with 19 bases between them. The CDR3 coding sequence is TGTGCCAGCGGGGGGACGGAGGGAACAGCCCAGCATTTT. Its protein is CASGGTEGTAQHF. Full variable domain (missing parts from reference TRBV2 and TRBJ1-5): EPEVTQTPSHQVTQMGQEVILRCVPISNHLYFYWYRQILGQKVEFLVSFYNNEISEKSEIFDDQFSVERPDGSNFTLKIRSTKLEDSAMYFCASGGTEGTAQHFGDGTRLSIL.

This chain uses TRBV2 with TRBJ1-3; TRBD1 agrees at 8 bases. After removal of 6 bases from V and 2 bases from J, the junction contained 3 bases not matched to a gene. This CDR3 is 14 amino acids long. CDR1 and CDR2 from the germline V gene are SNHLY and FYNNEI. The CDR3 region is CASSEQGAGNTIYF. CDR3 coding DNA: TGTGCCAGCAGCGAACAGGGGGCTGGAAACACCATATATTTT.

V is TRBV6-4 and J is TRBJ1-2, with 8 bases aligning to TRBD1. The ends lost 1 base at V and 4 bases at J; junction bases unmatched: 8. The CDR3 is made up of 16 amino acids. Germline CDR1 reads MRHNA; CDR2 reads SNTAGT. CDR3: CASSDFRTGYGYGYTF. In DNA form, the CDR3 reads TGTGCCAGCAGTGACTTTCGGACAGGGTACGGCTATGGCTACACCTTC.

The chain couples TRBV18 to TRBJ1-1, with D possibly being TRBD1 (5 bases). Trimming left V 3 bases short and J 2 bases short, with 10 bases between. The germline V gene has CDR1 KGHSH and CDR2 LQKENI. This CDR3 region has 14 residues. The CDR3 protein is CASSPTDTNTEAFF. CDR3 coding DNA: TGTGCCAGCTCACCTACGGACACCAACACTGAAGCTTTCTTT.

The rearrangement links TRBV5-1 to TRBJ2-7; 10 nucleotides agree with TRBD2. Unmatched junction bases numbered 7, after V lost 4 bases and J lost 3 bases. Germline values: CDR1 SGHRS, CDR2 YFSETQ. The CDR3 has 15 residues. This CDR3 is CASSPAGGAGYEQYF. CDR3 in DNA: TGCGCCAGCAGCCCAGCGGGAGGGGCAGGCTACGAGCAGTACTTC.

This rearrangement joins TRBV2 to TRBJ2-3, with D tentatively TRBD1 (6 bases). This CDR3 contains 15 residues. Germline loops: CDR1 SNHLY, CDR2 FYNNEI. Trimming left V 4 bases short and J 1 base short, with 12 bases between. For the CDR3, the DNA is TGTGCCAGCAGTGTCTTCGAGGGGGGCACAGATACGCAGTATTTT. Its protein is CASSVFEGGTDTQYF.

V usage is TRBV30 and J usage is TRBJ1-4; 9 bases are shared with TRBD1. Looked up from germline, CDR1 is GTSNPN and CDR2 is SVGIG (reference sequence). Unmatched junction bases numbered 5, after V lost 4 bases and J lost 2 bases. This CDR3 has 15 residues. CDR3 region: CAWIPQGATNEKLFF. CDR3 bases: TGTGCCTGGATTCCACAGGGGGCCACTAATGAAAAACTGTTTTTT.

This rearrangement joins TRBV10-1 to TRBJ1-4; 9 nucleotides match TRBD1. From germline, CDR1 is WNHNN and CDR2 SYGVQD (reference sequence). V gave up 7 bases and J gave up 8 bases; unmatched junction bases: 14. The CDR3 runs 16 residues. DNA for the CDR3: TGCGCCAGCAACCACAACCGGGACAGGGAACGGGAAAAACTGTTTTTT. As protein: CASNHNRDREREKLFF.

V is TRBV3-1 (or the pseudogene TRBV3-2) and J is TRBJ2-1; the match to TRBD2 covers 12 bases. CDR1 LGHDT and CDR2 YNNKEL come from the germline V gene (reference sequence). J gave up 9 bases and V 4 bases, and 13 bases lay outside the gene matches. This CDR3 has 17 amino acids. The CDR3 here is CASSRGLAGSGGAEQFF. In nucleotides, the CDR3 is TGTGCCAGCAGCCGAGGACTAGCGGGGAGTGGGGGGGCTGAGCAGTTCTTC.

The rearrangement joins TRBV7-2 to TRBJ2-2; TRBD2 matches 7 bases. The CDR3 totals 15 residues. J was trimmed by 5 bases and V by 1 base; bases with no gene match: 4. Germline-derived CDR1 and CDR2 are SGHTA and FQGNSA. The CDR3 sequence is CASSLDSGVTGELFF. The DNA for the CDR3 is TGTGCCAGCAGCTTAGACAGCGGGGTAACCGGGGAGCTGTTTTTT.

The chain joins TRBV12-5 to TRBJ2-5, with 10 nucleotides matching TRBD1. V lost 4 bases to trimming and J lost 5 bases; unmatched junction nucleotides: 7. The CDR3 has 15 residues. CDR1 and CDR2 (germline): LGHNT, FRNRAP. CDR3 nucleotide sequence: TGTGCTAGTGGTTCCGGACAGGGGGGGATCGAGACCCAGTACTTC. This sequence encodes CASGSGQGGIETQYF.